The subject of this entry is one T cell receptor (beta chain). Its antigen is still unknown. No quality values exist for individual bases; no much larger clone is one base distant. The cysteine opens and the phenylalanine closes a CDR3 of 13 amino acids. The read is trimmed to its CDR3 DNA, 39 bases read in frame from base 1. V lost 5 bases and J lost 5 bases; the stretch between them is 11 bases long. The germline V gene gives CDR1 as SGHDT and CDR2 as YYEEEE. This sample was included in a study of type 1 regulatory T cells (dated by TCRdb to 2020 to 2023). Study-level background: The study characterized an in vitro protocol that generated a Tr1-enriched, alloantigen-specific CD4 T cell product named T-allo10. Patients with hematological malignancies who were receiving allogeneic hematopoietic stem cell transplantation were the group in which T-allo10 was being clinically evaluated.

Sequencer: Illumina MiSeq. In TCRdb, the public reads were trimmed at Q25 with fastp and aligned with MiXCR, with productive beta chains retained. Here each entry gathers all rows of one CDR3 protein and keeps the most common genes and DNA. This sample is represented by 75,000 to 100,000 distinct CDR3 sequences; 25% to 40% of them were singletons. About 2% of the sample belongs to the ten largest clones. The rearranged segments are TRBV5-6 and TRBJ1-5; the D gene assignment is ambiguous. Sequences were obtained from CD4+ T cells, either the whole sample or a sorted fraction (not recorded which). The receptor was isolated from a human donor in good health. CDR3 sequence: CASSFGQYQPQHF. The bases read TGTGCCAGCAGTTTTGGCCAATATCAGCCCCAGCATTTT. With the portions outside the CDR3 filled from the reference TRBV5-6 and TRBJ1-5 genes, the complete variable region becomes DAGVTQSPTHLIKTRGQQVTLRCSPKSGHDTVSWYQQALGQGPQFIFQYYEEEERQRGNFPDRFSGHQFPNYSSELNVNALLLGDSALYLCASSFGQYQPQHFGDGTRLSIL.